This T cell receptor beta chain was identified in a study of cytomegalovirus exposure and HLA in healthy donors. 13 Jbeta primers and 60 Vbeta primers were used for the PCR. Data came from immunoSEQ multiplex PCR; TCRdb stores just in-frame clones and leaves some out. This table has approximately 76,000 clones, roughly 73% appearing once. The donors, nominally healthy at sampling, likely had unrecorded immune exposures. With respect to this clone: Its antigen is unknown.

Whole-study results and caveats: With later analysis, a missense DCLRE1C variant became linked to TCR beta V- and J-gene trimming.

Germline loops: CDR1 MNHNS, CDR2 SASEGT. There are 13 residues in the CDR3. V trimming: 3 bases; J trimming: 7 bases; junction bases outside the gene matches: 1. Sample: PBMCs. The rearrangement links TRBV6-1 to TRBJ1-2, with 11 bases identical to TRBD1. This sequence originates from a middle-aged woman in good health and CMV-seropositive. CDR3 sequence: CASSEDRGPGYTF. In DNA, the CDR3 is TGTGCCAGCAGTGAGGACAGGGGGCCTGGCTACACCTTC.